This entry lists 20 T cell receptor beta chains sequenced from one sample in a study of blood T cell repertoires in COVID-19. Clones were read by immunoSEQ multiplex PCR, and TCRdb kept only the in-frame ones, dropping some. The repertoire holds approximately 280,000 clones, roughly 80% seen once, with more than 4% in the top ten. Sequenced: PBMCs or T cells enriched from blood (not recorded which). The receptor set was obtained from a man aged 35-49 years who had been exposed to COVID-19.

This chain links TRBV27 with TRBJ2-2; the match to TRBD1 covers 7 bases. This CDR3 has 17 amino acids. The germline CDR1 and CDR2 sequences are MNHEY and SMNVEV (reference sequence). With V trimmed by 5 bases and J by 0 bases, 9 bases remained unmatched. This CDR3 is CASSPRQGQTNTGELFF. In DNA, the CDR3 is TGTGCCAGCAGTCCTCGACAGGGACAAACGAACACCGGGGAGCTGTTTTTT.

This clone came up a few times. The sample contains more than one DNA sequence encoding this CDR3. The V gene is TRBV29-1, the J gene TRBJ2-2, with D hard to call. Germline V CDR1 and CDR2: SQVTM, ANQGSEA. Trimming removed 4 bases from V and 0 bases from J, with 9 bases in between. This CDR3 is built from 14 residues. The CDR3 region is CSVGGQTNTGELFF. CDR3 coding DNA: TGCAGCGTTGGAGGTCAAACGAACACCGGGGAGCTGTTTTTT.

The gene calls are TRBV27 and TRBJ2-2; D is possibly TRBD2 (5 bases). Germline CDR1 and CDR2: MNHEY and SMNVEV (reference sequence). V was shortened by 2 bases and J by 5 bases, with 15 bases between the two germline ends. The CDR3 spans 16 residues. This CDR3 is CASSLVDPSGTGELFF. DNA for the CDR3: TGTGCCAGCAGTTTAGTGGACCCAAGCGGAACCGGGGAGCTGTTTTTT.

The chain links TRBV7-9 to TRBJ1-5; D not resolved. V lost 5 bases, J lost 4 bases, and 9 bases lay in between. Germline lookup yields CDR1 SEHNR and CDR2 FQNEAQ (reference sequence). This CDR3 spans 13 amino acids. The CDR3 region has the DNA TGTGCCAGCAGCCCCGCCCAGAATCAGCCCCAGCATTTT. It codes for CASSPAQNQPQHF.

This clone appeared a few times. This chain links TRBV5-4 with TRBJ2-2; D gene uncertain. V lost 4 bases and J lost 2, with 6 bases in between. The germline gives CDR1 SGHNT, CDR2 YYREEE (reference sequence). The CDR3 consists of 13 residues. CDR3 region: CASSRENTGELFF. The CDR3 DNA reads TGTGCCAGCAGCCGCGAAAACACCGGGGAGCTGTTTTTT.

The genes are TRBV11-2 and TRBJ2-2; 10 nucleotides agree with TRBD2. CDR3 length: 16 residues. Looked up from germline, CDR1 is SGHAT and CDR2 is FQNNGV. Losses at the gene ends were 3 bases for V and 4 bases for J; bases not matched to a gene: 5. The CDR3 DNA reads TGTGCCAGCAGCTTGACTAGCGGGTTTAGCACCGGGGAGCTGTTTTTT. It specifies CASSLTSGFSTGELFF.

The V gene is TRBV7-9, the J gene TRBJ2-5; maybe TRBD2 (5 bases). The CDR3 sequence is 13 residues long. Germline lookup yields CDR1 SEHNR and CDR2 FQNEAQ (reference sequence). Trimming removed 3 bases from V and 5 bases from J, with 10 bases in between. The CDR3 spells CASSFTRGETQYF. The CDR3 coding sequence is TGTGCCAGCAGCTTTACTCGAGGGGAGACCCAGTACTTC. Together with reference TRBV7-9 and TRBJ2-5, the CDR3 gives the full variable domain: DTGVSQNPRHKITKRGQNVTFRCDPISEHNRLYWYRQTLGQGPEFLTYFQNEAQLEKSRLLSDRFSAERPKGSFSTLEIQRTEQGDSAMYLCASSFTRGETQYFGPGTRLLVL.

The genes are TRBV27 and TRBJ2-7, with 8 positions matching TRBD2. Germline CDR1 and CDR2: MNHEY and SMNVEV (reference sequence). The CDR3 length is 19 residues. V shed 6 bases, J shed 0 bases, and the junction held 19 bases outside the gene matches. CDR3 protein: CASRRIGSGGDSYSYEQYF. CDR3 coding DNA: TGTGCCAGCAGACGCATCGGGTCGGGGGGGGACTCGTACTCCTACGAGCAGTACTTC.

The J gene is TRBJ2-3, the V gene TRBV5-1; 13 nucleotides line up with TRBD2. J was trimmed by 4 bases and V by 4 bases; bases with no gene match: 3. Germline loops: CDR1 SGHRS, CDR2 YFSETQ. CDR3 length equals 15 residues. CDR3 protein: CASSRTSGRADTQYF. The CDR3 coding sequence is TGCGCCAGCAGCCGGACTAGCGGGAGAGCAGATACGCAGTATTTT.

A word on this clone: The same CDR3 can be traced to other DNA sequences in this sample. The rearrangement uses TRBV5-4 and TRBJ1-1; D not certain. The CDR3 sequence is 12 residues long. From germline, CDR1 is SGHNT and CDR2 YYREEE (reference sequence). The ends were cut back, 0 bases at V and 4 bases at J, with 4 bases in the middle. CDR3 DNA sequence: TGTGCCAGCAGCTTGGATCGCACTGAAGCTTTCTTT. It codes for CASSLDRTEAFF.

This clone appeared a few times. The V gene is TRBV4-1, the J gene TRBJ1-1, with a tentative D call TRBD1 (5 bases). With 0 bases removed from V and 6 bases from J, the gap between germline ends came to 11 bases. Looked up from germline, CDR1 is MGHRA and CDR2 is YSYEKL. The CDR3 runs 14 residues. CDR3 residues: CASSQERDSSEAFF. CDR3 in DNA: TGCGCCAGCAGCCAAGAAAGGGACTCCTCTGAAGCTTTCTTT.

This sequence joins TRBV7-9 and TRBJ1-1; possibly TRBD1 for D (5 bases). V lost 5 bases, J lost 6 bases, and 13 bases lay in between. CDR1 and CDR2 from the germline V gene are SEHNR and FQNEAQ (reference sequence). The CDR3 totals 13 residues. The CDR3 nucleotides are TGTGCCAGCAGCCAGGCCCCAGGGTCTGAAGCTTTCTTT. Amino acid sequence: CASSQAPGSEAFF. The complete variable domain, with remaining parts taken from reference TRBV7-9 and TRBJ1-1, reads DTGVSQNPRHKITKRGQNVTFRCDPISEHNRLYWYRQTLGQGPEFLTYFQNEAQLEKSRLLSDRFSAERPKGSFSTLEIQRTEQGDSAMYLCASSQAPGSEAFFGQGTRLTVV.

This chain uses TRBV9 with TRBJ2-3; weak D call: TRBD2 (6 bases). CDR3 length: 16 residues. V was trimmed by 3 bases and J by 5 bases, leaving 19 bases between them. Germline V gives CDR1 SGDLS, CDR2 YYNGEE. The CDR3 DNA sequence: TGTGCCAGCAGCGCTGTACCCGCCGGGGGTGGAGATACGCAGTATTTT. It codes for CASSAVPAGGGDTQYF.

V is TRBV6-2 or TRBV6-3 and J is TRBJ1-2; 7 bases are a match to TRBD1. Losses at the gene ends were 5 bases for V and 8 bases for J; bases not matched to a gene: 8. The germline CDR1 and CDR2 sequences are MNHEY and SVGEGT. The CDR3 runs to 13 residues. The CDR3 reads CASSPRTGEGYTF. The DNA for the CDR3 is TGTGCCAGCAGTCCCCGAACAGGGGAAGGCTACACCTTC.

This clone showed up just a few times. The chain is built from TRBV5-8 and TRBJ2-1, with D unclear. In germline, CDR1 is SGHTS, CDR2 YDEGEE. V lost 0 bases and J lost 2, with 6 bases in between. This CDR3 is built from 14 residues. CDR3 sequence reads: CASSLVRPYNEQFF. CDR3 nucleotide sequence: TGTGCCAGCAGCTTGGTCAGGCCCTACAATGAGCAGTTCTTC.

J is TRBJ1-3 and V is TRBV3-1 (or the pseudogene TRBV3-2); D is possibly TRBD1 (6 bases). Trimming took off 6 bases at V and 4 bases at J, with 13 bases between the two ends. CDR3 length equals 14 residues. Germline lookup yields CDR1 LGHDT and CDR2 YNNKEL (reference sequence). In DNA form, the CDR3 reads TGTGCCAGCAGAAGGGGGGGAACGGGAAACACCATATATTTT. Its translation is CASRRGGTGNTIYF.

This rearrangement joins TRBV18 to TRBJ2-7; 7 bases agree with TRBD2. CDR3 size: 16 residues. CDR1 is KGHSH, CDR2 LQKENI, per germline. Trimming took 2 bases from V and 6 from J; bases not matched to a gene: 13. The CDR3 spells CASSPGEGSLSVEQYF. CDR3 nucleotide sequence: TGTGCCAGCTCACCAGGGGAGGGAAGCCTAAGCGTCGAGCAGTACTTC.

This sequence joins TRBV9 and TRBJ2-1; TRBD2 aligns across 8 bases. Unmatched junction bases numbered 3, after V lost 3 bases and J lost 4 bases. The germline V gene encodes CDR1 SGDLS and CDR2 YYNGEE. This CDR3 has 14 residues. The CDR3, as DNA: TGTGCCAGCAGCGGGGGACTAGGGTACAATGAGCAGTTCTTC. Its translation: CASSGGLGYNEQFF.

The chain employs TRBV5-6 and TRBJ2-1; no clear D. V lost 7 bases to trimming and J lost 0 bases, with 14 bases between them. The CDR3 loop spans 15 amino acids. Germline loops: CDR1 SGHDT, CDR2 YYEEEE. CDR3 in amino acids: CASCVGPSSYNEQFF. Written as DNA, the CDR3 is TGTGCCAGCTGTGTGGGCCCGAGCTCCTACAATGAGCAGTTCTTC.

The J gene is TRBJ1-3, the V gene TRBV20-1, with unresolved D. The V gene lost 3 bases and the J gene lost 3 bases, with 9 bases spanning the gap. Germline assignment: CDR1 DFQATT and CDR2 SNEGSKA (reference sequence). This CDR3 region has 13 residues. CDR3: CSASPGYGNTIYF. The DNA for the CDR3 is TGCAGTGCTAGTCCCGGGTATGGAAACACCATATATTTT.